The sequence of this T cell receptor beta chain was determined in a study of glioma-infiltrating T cells after dendritic cell vaccination. Study observations and caveats: The cohort had few patients with full blood and tumor sets.

Of note for this clone: Its cognate antigen is unknown.

The sample's time point: after dendritic cell vaccination, including at tumor progression/relapse. From germline, CDR1 is MNHEY and CDR2 SMNVEV (reference sequence). The CDR3 sequence is 14 residues long. V shed 6 bases and J shed 1 base, with 12 bases lying between them. Method: immunoSEQ multiplex PCR; TCRdb's copy keeps in-frame clones and lacks some. This sample has 80,000 to 95,000 clones, with less than 85% found just once. The V call is TRBV27, the J call TRBJ1-1, with D perhaps TRBD1 (5 bases). This clonotype originated in a human donor with glioblastoma. The sequencing used blood, collected after dendritic cell vaccination. The CDR3 reads CASRFRGENTEAFF. The CDR3 coding sequence is TGTGCCAGCAGGTTTAGGGGTGAGAACACTGAAGCTTTCTTT.